This T cell receptor beta chain was sequenced for a study of T cell repertoires in ileal Crohn's disease. Study at large: All patients had surgery for stricturing (around 61%) or penetrating (around 39%) disease. General study findings and limits: Active smokers at surgery had more clonal expansions than non-smokers. High-frequency clones were more common in sorted CD8 than CD4 cells.

A word on this clone: Its antigen is undetermined.

Approximately 510 nanograms of biopsy DNA per sample underwent TCRB immunosequencing. Only in-frame clones appear in the TCRdb table, and some are missing; sequencing was by immunoSEQ multiplex PCR. The table lists over 5,500 clones, over 80% of them singletons. V was shortened by 6 bases and J by 7 bases, with 16 bases between the two germline ends. The germline V gene encodes CDR1 ENHRY and CDR2 SYGVKD. CDR3 length: 15 residues. Sequences were obtained from ileal tissue. The source of this sequence is an adult with Crohn's disease. This chain joins TRBV10-3 and TRBJ1-6, with D perhaps matching TRBD1 (5 bases). Written as DNA, the CDR3 is TGTGCCATCAGGGAGGGTGGGGGGAGCAATTCACCCCTCCACTTT. Translated: CAIREGGGSNSPLHF.